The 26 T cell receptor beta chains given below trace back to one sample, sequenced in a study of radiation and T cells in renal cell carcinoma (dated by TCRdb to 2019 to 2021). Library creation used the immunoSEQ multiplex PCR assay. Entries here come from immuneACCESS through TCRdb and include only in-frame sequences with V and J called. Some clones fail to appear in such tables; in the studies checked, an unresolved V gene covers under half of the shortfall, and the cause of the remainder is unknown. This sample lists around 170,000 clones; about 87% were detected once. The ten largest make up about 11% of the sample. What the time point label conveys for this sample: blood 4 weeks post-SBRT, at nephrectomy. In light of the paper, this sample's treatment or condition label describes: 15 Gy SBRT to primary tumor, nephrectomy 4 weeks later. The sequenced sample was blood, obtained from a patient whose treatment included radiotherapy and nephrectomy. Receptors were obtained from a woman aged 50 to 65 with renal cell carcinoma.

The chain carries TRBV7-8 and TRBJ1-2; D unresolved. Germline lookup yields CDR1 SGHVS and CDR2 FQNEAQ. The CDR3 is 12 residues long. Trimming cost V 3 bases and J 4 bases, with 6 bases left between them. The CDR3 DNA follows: TGTGCCAGCAGCTTTCCAGGCTATGGCTACACCTTC. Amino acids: CASSFPGYGYTF.

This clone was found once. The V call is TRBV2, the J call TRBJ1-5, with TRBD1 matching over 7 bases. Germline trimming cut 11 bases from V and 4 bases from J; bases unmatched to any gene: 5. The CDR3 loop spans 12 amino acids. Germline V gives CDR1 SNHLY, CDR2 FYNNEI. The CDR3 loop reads CAEGARNQPQHF. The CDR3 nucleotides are TGTGCCGAGGGGGCAAGAAATCAGCCCCAGCATTTT.

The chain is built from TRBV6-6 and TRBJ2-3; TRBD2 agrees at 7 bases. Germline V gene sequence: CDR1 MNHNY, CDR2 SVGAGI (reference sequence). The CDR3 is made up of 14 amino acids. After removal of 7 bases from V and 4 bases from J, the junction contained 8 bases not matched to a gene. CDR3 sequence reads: CASNQVTSADTQYF. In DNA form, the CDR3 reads TGTGCCAGCAACCAGGTTACTAGCGCAGATACGCAGTATTTT.

The CDR3 DNA reads TGTGCCAGCAGCCAAGAAGGCGGTGGAACGGGGGCCGTTGATACGCAGTATTTT. Protein: CASSQEGGGTGAVDTQYF. This chain links TRBV4-2 with TRBJ2-3; the D call may be TRBD1 or TRBD2 (6 bases each). The CDR3 contains 18 residues. CDR1 LGHNA and CDR2 YNFKEQ come from the germline V gene. V was cut by 0 bases and J by 6 bases, with 22 bases left in between.

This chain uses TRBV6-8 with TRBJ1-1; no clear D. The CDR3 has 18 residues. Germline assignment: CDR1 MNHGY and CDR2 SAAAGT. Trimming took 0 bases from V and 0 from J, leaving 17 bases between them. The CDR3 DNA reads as TGTGCCAGCAGTTACTCGATGGGGAAAAGTCCCATGAACACTGAAGCTTTCTTT. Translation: CASSYSMGKSPMNTEAFF.

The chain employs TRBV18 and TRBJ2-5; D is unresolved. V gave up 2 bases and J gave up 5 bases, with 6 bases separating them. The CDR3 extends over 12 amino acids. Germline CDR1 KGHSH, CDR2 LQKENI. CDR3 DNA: TGTGCCAGCTCACCAGGTTTGGAGACCCAGTACTTC. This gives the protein CASSPGLETQYF.

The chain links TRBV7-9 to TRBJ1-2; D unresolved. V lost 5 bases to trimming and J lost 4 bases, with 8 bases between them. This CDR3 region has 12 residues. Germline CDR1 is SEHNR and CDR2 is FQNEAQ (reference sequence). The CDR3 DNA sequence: TGTGCCAGCAGCCGTGACCTCTATGGCTACACCTTC. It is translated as CASSRDLYGYTF.

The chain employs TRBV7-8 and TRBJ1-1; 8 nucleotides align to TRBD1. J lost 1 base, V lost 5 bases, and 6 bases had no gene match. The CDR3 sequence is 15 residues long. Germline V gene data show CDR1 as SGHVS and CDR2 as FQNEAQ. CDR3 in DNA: TGTGCCAGCAGCACCACAGGGGGGACGAACACTGAAGCTTTCTTT. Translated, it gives CASSTTGGTNTEAFF. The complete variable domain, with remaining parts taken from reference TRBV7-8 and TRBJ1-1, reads GAGVSQSPRYKVAKRGQDVALRCDPISGHVSLFWYQQALGQGPEFLTYFQNEAQLDKSGLPSDRFFAERPEGSVSTLKIQRTQQEDSAVYLCASSTTGGTNTEAFFGQGTRLTVV.

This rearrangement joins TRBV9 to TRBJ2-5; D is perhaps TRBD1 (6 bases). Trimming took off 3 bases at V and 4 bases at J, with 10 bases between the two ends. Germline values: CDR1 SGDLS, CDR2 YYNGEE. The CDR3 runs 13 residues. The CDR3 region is CASSAQGRETQYF. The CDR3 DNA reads TGTGCCAGCAGCGCACAGGGACGAGAGACCCAGTACTTC.

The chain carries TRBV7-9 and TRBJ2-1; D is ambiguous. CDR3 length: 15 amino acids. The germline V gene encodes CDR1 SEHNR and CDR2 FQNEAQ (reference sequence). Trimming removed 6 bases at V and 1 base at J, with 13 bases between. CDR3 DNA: TGTGCCAGCAGTATAGAGACTGCTTCCTACAATGAGCAGTTCTTC. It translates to CASSIETASYNEQFF.

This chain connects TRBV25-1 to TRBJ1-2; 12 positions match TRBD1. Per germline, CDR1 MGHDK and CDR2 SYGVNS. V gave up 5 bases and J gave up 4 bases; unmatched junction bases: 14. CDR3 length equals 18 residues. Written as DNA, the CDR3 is TGTGCCAGCAGTATCTCCCCGGGACAGGGGGCCCCTTCCTATGGCTACACCTTC. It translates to CASSISPGQGAPSYGYTF.

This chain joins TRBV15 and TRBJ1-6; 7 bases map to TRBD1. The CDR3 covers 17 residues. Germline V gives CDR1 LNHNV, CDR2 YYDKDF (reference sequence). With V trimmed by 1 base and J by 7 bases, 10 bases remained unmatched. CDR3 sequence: CATSRGDPGQYNSPLHF. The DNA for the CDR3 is TGTGCCACCAGCAGAGGCGATCCGGGACAGTACAATTCACCCCTCCACTTT.

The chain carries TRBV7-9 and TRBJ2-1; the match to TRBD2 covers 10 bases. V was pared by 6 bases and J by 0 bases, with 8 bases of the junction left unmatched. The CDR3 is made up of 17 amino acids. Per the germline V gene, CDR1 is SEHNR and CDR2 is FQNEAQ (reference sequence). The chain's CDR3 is CASSQGLAESSYNEQFF. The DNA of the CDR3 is TGTGCCAGCAGTCAAGGACTAGCGGAGAGCTCCTACAATGAGCAGTTCTTC.

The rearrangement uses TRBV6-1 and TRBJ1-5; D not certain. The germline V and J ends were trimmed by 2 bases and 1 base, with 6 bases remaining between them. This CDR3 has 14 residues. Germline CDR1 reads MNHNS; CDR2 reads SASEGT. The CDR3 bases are TGTGCCAGCAGTGAACAGGCAAGCAATCAGCCCCAGCATTTT. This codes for CASSEQASNQPQHF.

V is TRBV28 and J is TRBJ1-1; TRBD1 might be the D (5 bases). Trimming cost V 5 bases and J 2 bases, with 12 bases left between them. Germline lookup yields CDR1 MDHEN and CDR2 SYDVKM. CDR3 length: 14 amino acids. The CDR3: CASSGDRFNTEAFF. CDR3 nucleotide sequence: TGTGCCAGCAGTGGCGACAGATTCAACACTGAAGCTTTCTTT.

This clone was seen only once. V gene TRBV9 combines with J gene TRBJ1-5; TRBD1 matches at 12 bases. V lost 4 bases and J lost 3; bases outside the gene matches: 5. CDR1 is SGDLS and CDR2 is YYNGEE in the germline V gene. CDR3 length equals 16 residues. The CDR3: CASSLGTGGLNQPQHF. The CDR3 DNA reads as TGTGCCAGCAGCTTGGGGACAGGGGGCCTCAATCAGCCCCAGCATTTT.

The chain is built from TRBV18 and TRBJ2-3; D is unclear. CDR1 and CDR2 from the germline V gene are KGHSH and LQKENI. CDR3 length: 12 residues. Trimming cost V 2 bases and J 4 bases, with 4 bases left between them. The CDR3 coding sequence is TGTGCCAGCTCACCATTCGCAGATACGCAGTATTTT. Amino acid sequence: CASSPFADTQYF.

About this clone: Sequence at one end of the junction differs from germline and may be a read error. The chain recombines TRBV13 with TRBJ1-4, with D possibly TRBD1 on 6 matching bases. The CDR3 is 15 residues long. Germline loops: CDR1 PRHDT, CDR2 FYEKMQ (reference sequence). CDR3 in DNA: TGTGCCAGCAGTTTAGGGGCCAACAGGGTTGAAAAACTGTTTTTT. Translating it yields CASSLGANRVEKLFF.

Written as DNA, the CDR3 is TGTGCCAGCAGTGAAGCGAAGGGGGCAACTAATGAAAAACTGTTTTTT. It codes for CASSEAKGATNEKLFF. The chain carries TRBV6-1 and TRBJ1-4; the D gene is possibly TRBD1 (6 bases). This CDR3 is 16 amino acids long. V was pared by 0 bases and J by 0 bases, with 8 bases between. Germline-derived CDR1 and CDR2 are MNHNS and SASEGT.

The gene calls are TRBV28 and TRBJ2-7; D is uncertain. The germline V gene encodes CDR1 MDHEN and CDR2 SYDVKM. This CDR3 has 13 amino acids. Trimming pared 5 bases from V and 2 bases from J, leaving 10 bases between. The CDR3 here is CASSIQNTYEQYF. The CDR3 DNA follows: TGTGCCAGCAGTATACAGAATACCTACGAGCAGTACTTC. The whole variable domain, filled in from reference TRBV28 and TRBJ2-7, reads DVKVTQSSRYLVKRTGEKVFLECVQDMDHENMFWYRQDPGLGLRLIYFSYDVKMKEKGDIPEGYSVSREKKERFSLILESASTNQTSMYLCASSIQNTYEQYFGPGTRLTVT.

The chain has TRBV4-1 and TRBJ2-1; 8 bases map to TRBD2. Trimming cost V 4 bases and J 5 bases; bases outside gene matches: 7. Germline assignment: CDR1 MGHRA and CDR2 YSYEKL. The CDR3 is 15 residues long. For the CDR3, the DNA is TGCGCCAGCAGCCCTTTCGGGACTAGTCACAATGAGCAGTTCTTC. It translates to CASSPFGTSHNEQFF.

The CDR3 is CASSFRGGAGELFF. As DNA, the CDR3 is TGTGCCAGCAGCTTCCGCGGGGGGGCAGGGGAGCTGTTTTTT. This chain uses TRBV7-2 with TRBJ2-2; 9 bases are a match to TRBD2. The CDR3 has 14 amino acids. Per the germline V gene, CDR1 is SGHTA and CDR2 is FQGNSA. The junction had 4 bases not matched to a gene; V was cut back by 3 bases and J by 8 bases.

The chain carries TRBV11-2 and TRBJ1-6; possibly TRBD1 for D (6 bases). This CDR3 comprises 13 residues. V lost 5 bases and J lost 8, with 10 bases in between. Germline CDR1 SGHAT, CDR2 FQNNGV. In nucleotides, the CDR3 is TGTGCCAGCAGCGGGACAACCGATTCACCCCTCCACTTT. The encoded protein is CASSGTTDSPLHF.

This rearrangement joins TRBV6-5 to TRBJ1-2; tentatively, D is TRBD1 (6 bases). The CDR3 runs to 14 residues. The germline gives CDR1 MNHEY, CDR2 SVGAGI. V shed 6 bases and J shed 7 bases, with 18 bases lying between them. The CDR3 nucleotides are TGTGCCAGCAGCCTCGGACAAGCCAGGGGTGGCTACACCTTC. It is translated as CASSLGQARGGYTF.

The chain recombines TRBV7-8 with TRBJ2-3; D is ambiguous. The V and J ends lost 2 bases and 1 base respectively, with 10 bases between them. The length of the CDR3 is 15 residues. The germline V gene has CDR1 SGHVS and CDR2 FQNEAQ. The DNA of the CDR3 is TGTGCCAGCAGCTTATCCTCAGGACGCACAGATACGCAGTATTTT. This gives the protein CASSLSSGRTDTQYF.

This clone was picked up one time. CDR3 residues: CASSARTAEAEKLFF. The DNA for the CDR3 is TGTGCCAGCAGCGCCCGGACGGCAGAAGCTGAAAAACTGTTTTTT. The gene calls are TRBV7-9 and TRBJ1-4, with D unclear. Germline V gene sequence: CDR1 SEHNR, CDR2 FQNEAQ (reference sequence). The CDR3 sequence is 15 residues long. V was cut by 5 bases and J by 7 bases, with 17 bases left in between.